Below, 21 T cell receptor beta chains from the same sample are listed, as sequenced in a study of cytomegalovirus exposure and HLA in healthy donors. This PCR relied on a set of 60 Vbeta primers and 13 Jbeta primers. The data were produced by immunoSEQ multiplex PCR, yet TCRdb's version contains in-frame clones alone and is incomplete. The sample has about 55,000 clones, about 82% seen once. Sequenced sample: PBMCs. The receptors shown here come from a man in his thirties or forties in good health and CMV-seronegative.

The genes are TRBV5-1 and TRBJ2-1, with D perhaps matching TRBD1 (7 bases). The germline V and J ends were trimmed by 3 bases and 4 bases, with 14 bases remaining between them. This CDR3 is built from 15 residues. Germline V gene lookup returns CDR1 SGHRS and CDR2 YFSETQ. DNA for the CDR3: TGCGCCAGCAGCTCAGGGGGGTCCCAGTACAATGAGCAGTTCTTC. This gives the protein CASSSGGSQYNEQFF. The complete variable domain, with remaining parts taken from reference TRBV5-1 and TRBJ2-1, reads KAGVTQTPRYLIKTRGQQVTLSCSPISGHRSVSWYQQTPGQGLQFLFEYFSETQRNKGNFPGRFSGRQFSNSRSEMNVSTLELGDSALYLCASSSGGSQYNEQFFGPGTRLTVL.

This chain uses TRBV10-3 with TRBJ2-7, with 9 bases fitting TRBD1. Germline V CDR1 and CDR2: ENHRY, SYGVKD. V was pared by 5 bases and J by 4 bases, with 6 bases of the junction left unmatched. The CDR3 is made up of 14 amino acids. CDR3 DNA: TGTGCCATCAGTACGGACAGGGGCAAGTACGAGCAGTACTTC. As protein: CAISTDRGKYEQYF.

CDR3 nucleotide sequence: TGCGCCAGCAGCCACGTACAGGGGGGGTTGGAAAAACTGTTTTTT. This encodes CASSHVQGGLEKLFF. This sequence joins TRBV4-1 and TRBJ1-4; 8 nucleotides match TRBD1. The germline V gene has CDR1 MGHRA and CDR2 YSYEKL. This CDR3 has 15 amino acids. V shed 3 bases and J 8 bases; nucleotides not matched to a gene: 8.

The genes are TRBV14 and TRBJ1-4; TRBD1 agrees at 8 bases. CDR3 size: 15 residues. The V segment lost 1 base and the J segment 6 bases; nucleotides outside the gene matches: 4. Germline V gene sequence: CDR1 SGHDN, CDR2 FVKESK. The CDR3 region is CASSQGTGIYEKLFF. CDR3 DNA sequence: TGTGCCAGCAGCCAAGGGACAGGGATCTATGAAAAACTGTTTTTT. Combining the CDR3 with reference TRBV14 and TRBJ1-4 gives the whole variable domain EAGVTQFPSHSVIEKGQTVTLRCDPISGHDNLYWYRRVMGKEIKFLLHFVKESKQDESGMPNNRFLAERTGGTYSTLKVQPAELEDSGVYFCASSQGTGIYEKLFFGSGTQLSVL.

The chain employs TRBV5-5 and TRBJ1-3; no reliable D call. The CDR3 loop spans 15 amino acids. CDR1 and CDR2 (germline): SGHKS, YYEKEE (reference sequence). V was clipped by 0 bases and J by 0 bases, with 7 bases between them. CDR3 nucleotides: TGTGCCAGCAGCTTGGTACAGCTCTCTGGAAACACCATATATTTT. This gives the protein CASSLVQLSGNTIYF.

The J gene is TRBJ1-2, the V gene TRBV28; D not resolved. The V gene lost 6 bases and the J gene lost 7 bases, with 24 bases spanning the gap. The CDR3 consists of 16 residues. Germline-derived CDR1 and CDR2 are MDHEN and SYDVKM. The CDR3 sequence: CASSLVGPSSEGGYTF. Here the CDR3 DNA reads TGTGCCAGCAGCCTTGTGGGCCCGTCGTCGGAGGGTGGCTACACCTTC.

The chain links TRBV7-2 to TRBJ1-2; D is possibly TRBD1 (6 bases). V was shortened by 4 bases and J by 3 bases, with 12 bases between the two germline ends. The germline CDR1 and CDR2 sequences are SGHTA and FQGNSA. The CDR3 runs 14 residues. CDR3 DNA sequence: TGTGCCAGCAGCTCCCAGGGGCTCGACTATGGCTACACCTTC. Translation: CASSSQGLDYGYTF.

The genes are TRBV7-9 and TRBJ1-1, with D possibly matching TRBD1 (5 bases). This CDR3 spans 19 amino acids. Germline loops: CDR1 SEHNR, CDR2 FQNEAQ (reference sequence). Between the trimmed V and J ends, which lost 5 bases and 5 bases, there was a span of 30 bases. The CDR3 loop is CASSGAFAGRIFGLTEAFF. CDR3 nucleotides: TGTGCCAGCAGCGGCGCCTTTGCAGGGAGGATCTTTGGATTAACTGAAGCTTTCTTT.

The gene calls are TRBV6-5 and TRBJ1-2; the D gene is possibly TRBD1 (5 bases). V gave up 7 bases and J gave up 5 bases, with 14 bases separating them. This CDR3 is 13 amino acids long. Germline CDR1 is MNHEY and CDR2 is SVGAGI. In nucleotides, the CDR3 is TGTGCCAGCAAGCTGGTACAGGAGTATGGCTACACCTTC. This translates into CASKLVQEYGYTF.

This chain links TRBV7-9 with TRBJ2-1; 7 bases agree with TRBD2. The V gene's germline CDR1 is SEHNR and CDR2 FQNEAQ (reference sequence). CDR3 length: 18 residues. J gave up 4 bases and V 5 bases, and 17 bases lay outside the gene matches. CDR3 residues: CASSRLRALADTYNEQFF. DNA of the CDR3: TGTGCCAGCAGCCGGCTCCGTGCGCTAGCGGATACATACAATGAGCAGTTCTTC. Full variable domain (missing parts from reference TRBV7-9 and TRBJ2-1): DTGVSQNPRHKITKRGQNVTFRCDPISEHNRLYWYRQTLGQGPEFLTYFQNEAQLEKSRLLSDRFSAERPKGSFSTLEIQRTEQGDSAMYLCASSRLRALADTYNEQFFGPGTRLTVL.

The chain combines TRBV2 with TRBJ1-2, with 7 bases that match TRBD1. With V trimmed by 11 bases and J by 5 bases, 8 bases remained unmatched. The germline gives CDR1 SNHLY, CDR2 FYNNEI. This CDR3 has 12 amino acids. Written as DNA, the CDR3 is TGTGCCGGGACAGCGTCAGTTTATGGCTACACCTTC. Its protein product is CAGTASVYGYTF.

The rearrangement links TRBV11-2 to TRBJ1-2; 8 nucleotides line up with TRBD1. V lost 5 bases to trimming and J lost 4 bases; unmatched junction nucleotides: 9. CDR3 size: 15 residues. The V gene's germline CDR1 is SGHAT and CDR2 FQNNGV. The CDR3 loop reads CASSRTTGAGYGYTF. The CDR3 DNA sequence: TGTGCCAGCAGCCGTACGACAGGGGCGGGCTATGGCTACACCTTC.

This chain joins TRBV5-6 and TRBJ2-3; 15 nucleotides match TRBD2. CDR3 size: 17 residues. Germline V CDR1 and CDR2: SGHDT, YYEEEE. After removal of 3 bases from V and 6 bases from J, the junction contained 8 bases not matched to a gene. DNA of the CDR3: TGTGCCAGCAGCTATAGGACTAGCGGGGGGGTACGGGATACGCAGTATTTT. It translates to CASSYRTSGGVRDTQYF.

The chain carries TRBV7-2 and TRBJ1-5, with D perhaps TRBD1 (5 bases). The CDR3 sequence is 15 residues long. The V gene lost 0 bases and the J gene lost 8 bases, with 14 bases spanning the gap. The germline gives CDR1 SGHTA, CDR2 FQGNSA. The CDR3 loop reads CASSLASGGWEPQHF. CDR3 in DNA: TGTGCCAGCAGCTTAGCATCGGGGGGTTGGGAGCCCCAGCATTTT.

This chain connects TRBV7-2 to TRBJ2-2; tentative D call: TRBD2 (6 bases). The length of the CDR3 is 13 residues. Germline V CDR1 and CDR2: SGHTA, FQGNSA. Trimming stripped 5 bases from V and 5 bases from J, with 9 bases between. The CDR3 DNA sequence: TGTGCCAGCAGCCCTGGGGGGACCGGGGAGCTGTTTTTT. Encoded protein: CASSPGGTGELFF.

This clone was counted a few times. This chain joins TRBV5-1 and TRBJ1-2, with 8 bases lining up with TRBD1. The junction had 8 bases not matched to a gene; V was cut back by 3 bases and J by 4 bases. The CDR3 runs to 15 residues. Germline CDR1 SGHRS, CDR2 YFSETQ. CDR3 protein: CASSWGTGSIYGYTF. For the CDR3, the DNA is TGCGCCAGCAGCTGGGGGACAGGAAGTATCTATGGCTACACCTTC.

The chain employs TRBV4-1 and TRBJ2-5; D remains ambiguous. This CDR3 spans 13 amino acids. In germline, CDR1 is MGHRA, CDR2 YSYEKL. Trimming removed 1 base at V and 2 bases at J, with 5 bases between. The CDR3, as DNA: TGCGCCAGCAGCCAAGGACAACAAGAGACCCAGTACTTC. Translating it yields CASSQGQQETQYF.

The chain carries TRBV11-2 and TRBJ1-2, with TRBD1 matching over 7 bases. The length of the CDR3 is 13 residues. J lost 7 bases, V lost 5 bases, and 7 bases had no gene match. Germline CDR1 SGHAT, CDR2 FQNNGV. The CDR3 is CASSPDRAVGYTF. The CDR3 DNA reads TGTGCCAGCAGCCCCGACAGGGCGGTTGGCTACACCTTC.

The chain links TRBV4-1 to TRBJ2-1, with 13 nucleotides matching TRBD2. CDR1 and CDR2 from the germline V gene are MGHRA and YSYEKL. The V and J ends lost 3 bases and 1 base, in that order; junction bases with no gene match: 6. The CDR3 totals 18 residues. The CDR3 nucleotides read TGCGCCAGCAGCCAGGAATCGGGACTAGCGGGATCCTACAATGAGCAGTTCTTC. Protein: CASSQESGLAGSYNEQFF.

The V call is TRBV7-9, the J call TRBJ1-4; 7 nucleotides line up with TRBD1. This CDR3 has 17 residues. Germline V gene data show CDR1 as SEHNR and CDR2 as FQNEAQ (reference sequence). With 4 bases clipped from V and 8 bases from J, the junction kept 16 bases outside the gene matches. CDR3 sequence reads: CASSSSPWTGSGEKLFF. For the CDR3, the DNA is TGTGCCAGCAGCTCATCCCCTTGGACAGGTTCCGGGGAAAAACTGTTTTTT.

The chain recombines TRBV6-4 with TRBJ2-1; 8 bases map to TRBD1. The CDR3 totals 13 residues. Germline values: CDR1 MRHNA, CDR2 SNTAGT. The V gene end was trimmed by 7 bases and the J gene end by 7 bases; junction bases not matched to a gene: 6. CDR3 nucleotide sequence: TGTGCCAGCAAAGGGACAGGCAAGAATGAGCAGTTCTTC. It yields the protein CASKGTGKNEQFF.